One and the same sample provided the 21 T cell receptor beta chains below, sequenced in a study of beta chain features in type 1 diabetes. Expressed TCRB transcripts were sequenced because the entire RNA isolate underwent reverse transcription. Here immunoSEQ multiplex PCR was the method, and the copy in TCRdb shows in-frame clones only, minus some. Here the sample spans 330,000 or so clones, approximately 15% being singletons. What was sequenced was central memory CD4+ T cells from blood. These receptors originate from a man in his thirties or forties in good health.

The chain employs TRBV30 and TRBJ2-5, with D perhaps TRBD1 (6 bases). This CDR3 region has 14 residues. Trimming left V 8 bases short and J 2 bases short, with 18 bases between. Germline-derived CDR1 and CDR2 are GTSNPN and SVGIG (reference sequence). The CDR3 region is CAQGGRGSQETQYF. The DNA of the CDR3 is TGTGCCCAAGGAGGTAGGGGGAGTCAAGAGACCCAGTACTTC.

The V gene is TRBV18, the J gene TRBJ1-5; 7 bases are a match to TRBD1. J lost 6 bases, V lost 5 bases, and 10 bases had no gene match. Germline values: CDR1 KGHSH, CDR2 LQKENI. CDR3 size: 15 residues. The CDR3 bases are TGTGCCAGCTCAGCCGGTGACAGGGCCAGTCAGCCCCAGCATTTT. Translating gives CASSAGDRASQPQHF.

This rearrangement joins TRBV6-5 to TRBJ2-2, with D unclear. The germline V gene encodes CDR1 MNHEY and CDR2 SVGAGI. V dropped 6 bases and J dropped 6 bases, with 11 bases sitting between them. The CDR3 contains 13 residues. CDR3 bases: TGTGCCAGCAGCCAGTCTTACTCCGGGGAGCTGTTTTTT. The encoded protein is CASSQSYSGELFF.

The chain recombines TRBV5-1 with TRBJ1-6; no definite D call. The CDR3 totals 17 residues. Per germline, CDR1 SGHRS and CDR2 YFSETQ. V gave up 1 base and J gave up 7 bases, with 18 bases separating them. CDR3 in amino acids: CASSLNEGSPGNSPLHF. The CDR3 DNA reads TGCGCCAGCAGCTTGAACGAAGGATCCCCCGGGAATTCACCCCTCCACTTT.

The sample holds a few counts of this clone. The chain carries TRBV29-1 and TRBJ1-4; D remains ambiguous. This CDR3 spans 14 amino acids. Germline CDR1 is SQVTM and CDR2 is ANQGSEA. The germline V and J ends were trimmed by 5 bases and 0 bases, with 10 bases remaining between them. The CDR3 protein is CSVQAGATNEKLFF. The CDR3, as DNA: TGCAGCGTTCAGGCGGGAGCAACTAATGAAAAACTGTTTTTT.

The chain couples TRBV5-5 to TRBJ2-1; D is uncertain. This CDR3 has 15 amino acids. CDR1 and CDR2 (germline): SGHKS, YYEKEE (reference sequence). V gave up 1 base and J gave up 5 bases, with 13 bases separating them. The CDR3 DNA reads TGTGCCAGCAGCTTGTTCGGCGCCAGGAACAATGAGCAGTTCTTC. This translates into CASSLFGARNNEQFF.

The rearrangement uses TRBV7-7 and TRBJ2-2; TRBD1 matches at 8 bases. V trimming: 5 bases; J trimming: 3 bases; junction bases outside the gene matches: 8. The CDR3 runs 16 residues. Germline CDR1 SSHAT, CDR2 FNYEAQ (reference sequence). CDR3 bases: TGTGCCAGCAGCGAAGCGACAGGGGCGTACACCGGGGAGCTGTTTTTT. Protein product: CASSEATGAYTGELFF.

A few counts support this clone. Other nucleotide sequences in the sample specify the same CDR3. The V call is TRBV25-1, the J call TRBJ1-2; 8 bases agree with TRBD1. Trimming took 2 bases from V and 8 from J; bases not matched to a gene: 7. The CDR3 is 14 residues long. Germline CDR1 is MGHDK and CDR2 is SYGVNS. The CDR3 protein is CASSERTGPGGYTF. The CDR3 region has the DNA TGTGCCAGCAGTGAACGGACAGGGCCTGGGGGCTACACCTTC.

This clone was seen more than once but under ten times. The gene calls are TRBV2 and TRBJ2-7; D might be TRBD2 (5 bases). This CDR3 has 15 amino acids. Germline V gene data show CDR1 as SNHLY and CDR2 as FYNNEI. V gave up 4 bases and J gave up 0 bases, with 13 bases separating them. For the CDR3, the DNA is TGTGCCAGCAGTGTAAGGGAAACTAGCTCCTACGAGCAGTACTTC. Its translation is CASSVRETSSYEQYF.

The chain is built from TRBV19 and TRBJ1-3; 8 nucleotides align to TRBD1. The germline gives CDR1 LNHDA, CDR2 SQIVND (reference sequence). Trimming at V came to 7 bases and at J to 4 bases, leaving 15 bases not matched to a gene. The CDR3 sequence is 17 residues long. The CDR3 nucleotides read TGTGCCAGTAAACCCTTGGCAGGGGGCTTGATAGGAAACACCATATATTTT. Translated: CASKPLAGGLIGNTIYF. The complete variable domain, with remaining parts taken from reference TRBV19 and TRBJ1-3, reads DGGITQSPKYLFRKEGQNVTLSCEQNLNHDAMYWYRQDPGQGLRLIYYSQIVNDFQKGDIAEGYSVSREKKESFPLTVTSAQKNPTAFYLCASKPLAGGLIGNTIYFGEGSWLTVV.

The CDR3 nucleotides are TGTGCCAGCAGCTTGGGAAGGACCACCGCCCAGTACTTC. Its protein is CASSLGRTTAQYF. This chain links TRBV5-6 with TRBJ2-5; D ambiguous. The CDR3 consists of 13 residues. Per germline, CDR1 SGHDT and CDR2 YYEEEE. V shed 0 bases and J shed 9 bases, with 12 bases lying between them. Based on the CDR3 plus reference TRBV5-6 and TRBJ2-5, the full variable domain is DAGVTQSPTHLIKTRGQQVTLRCSPKSGHDTVSWYQQALGQGPQFIFQYYEEEERQRGNFPDRFSGHQFPNYSSELNVNALLLGDSALYLCASSLGRTTAQYFGPGTRLLVL.

The table lists this clone with many counts. The same CDR3 is also encoded by other DNA sequences in this sample. CDR3 coding DNA: TGTGCCAGCAAAGGGGGTCCCAATGAAAAACTGTTTTTT. Translation: CASKGGPNEKLFF. The V gene is TRBV14, the J gene TRBJ1-4, with D possibly being TRBD1 (6 bases). CDR3 length: 13 amino acids. Between the trimmed V and J ends, which lost 7 bases and 5 bases, there was a span of 11 bases. Germline lookup yields CDR1 SGHDN and CDR2 FVKESK.

This clone was picked up a small number of times. This sequence joins TRBV4-1 and TRBJ2-7; 7 nucleotides match TRBD1. The CDR3 totals 14 residues. Germline CDR1 is MGHRA and CDR2 is YSYEKL. Trimming cost V 1 base and J 7 bases; bases outside gene matches: 7. The CDR3 region is CASSQGFKGAEQYF. CDR3 DNA: TGCGCCAGCAGCCAAGGGTTCAAGGGGGCGGAGCAGTACTTC.

This clone has a count of ten or more. V is TRBV5-1 and J is TRBJ2-3; D is perhaps TRBD1 or TRBD2 (5 bases each). CDR1 SGHRS and CDR2 YFSETQ come from the germline V gene. The V end lost 4 bases, the J end lost 8 bases, and 20 bases lay between the germline ends. CDR3 length: 15 residues. The CDR3 here is CASSEGPSPSGTQYF. The DNA for the CDR3 is TGCGCCAGCAGCGAGGGACCGTCTCCTTCGGGTACGCAGTATTTT.

V and J are TRBV7-9 and TRBJ2-5; possibly TRBD1 or TRBD2 for D (5 bases each). The CDR3 totals 16 residues. Germline V gene data show CDR1 as SEHNR and CDR2 as FQNEAQ (reference sequence). Trimming shortened V by 5 bases and J by 2 bases, and 18 bases separated the two germline ends. CDR3 in DNA: TGTGCCAGCAGCCCAGAGGGGCTAGCAGGTCAAGAGACCCAGTACTTC. As protein: CASSPEGLAGQETQYF.

V gene TRBV7-2 combines with J gene TRBJ1-5; no firm D call. The V gene lost 5 bases and the J gene lost 9 bases, with 11 bases spanning the gap. Germline CDR1 and CDR2: SGHTA and FQGNSA. The CDR3 has 12 amino acids. The CDR3 is CASSPEMGPQHF. CDR3 bases: TGTGCCAGCAGCCCCGAAATGGGGCCCCAGCATTTT.

The chain recombines TRBV10-3 with TRBJ2-5; D is ambiguous. CDR3 size: 13 residues. V shed 5 bases and J shed 5 bases, with 12 bases lying between them. The germline gives CDR1 ENHRY, CDR2 SYGVKD. The CDR3 DNA reads TGTGCCATCAGTCCCCCCGGTGAGGAGACCCAGTACTTC. Encoded protein: CAISPPGEETQYF.

This clone has only a few counts. The V gene is TRBV7-2, the J gene TRBJ2-7; TRBD1 aligns across 7 bases. Trimming at V came to 5 bases and at J to 3 bases, leaving 4 bases not matched to a gene. CDR1 and CDR2 (germline): SGHTA, FQGNSA. The CDR3 is 13 residues long. The CDR3 region is CASSRTGDYEQYF. Here the CDR3 DNA reads TGTGCCAGCAGCAGGACAGGAGACTACGAGCAGTACTTC.

This clone was observed a handful of times. CDR3 amino acids: CATSGGTLTDTQYF. The CDR3 coding sequence is TGTGCCACTAGCGGGGGAACTTTAACAGATACGCAGTATTTT. The chain employs TRBV2 and TRBJ2-3; 10 bases map to TRBD2. The V segment lost 10 bases and the J segment 3 bases; nucleotides outside the gene matches: 7. Germline CDR1 and CDR2: SNHLY and FYNNEI. The CDR3 sequence is 14 residues long.

This clone was counted a few times. This chain connects TRBV9 to TRBJ1-2; D not resolved. This CDR3 is built from 15 residues. The V end lost 0 bases, the J end lost 4 bases, and 13 bases lay between the germline ends. The germline gives CDR1 SGDLS, CDR2 YYNGEE. The CDR3 region has the DNA TGTGCCAGCAGCGTAGCCGGGCGACCTCTCTATGGCTACACCTTC. Translation gives CASSVAGRPLYGYTF.

This chain connects TRBV7-2 to TRBJ2-3; D possibly corresponds to TRBD2 (6 bases). The length of the CDR3 is 15 residues. Trimming removed 2 bases from V and 6 bases from J, with 15 bases in between. Germline V lookup: CDR1 SGHTA, CDR2 FQGNSA. Here the CDR3 DNA reads TGTGCCAGCAGCTTAATGACTAGGCAACTTGATACGCAGTATTTT. Translated, it gives CASSLMTRQLDTQYF. Based on the CDR3 plus reference TRBV7-2 and TRBJ2-3, the full variable domain is GAGVSQSPSNKVTEKGKDVELRCDPISGHTALYWYRQSLGQGLEFLIYFQGNSAPDKSGLPSDRFSAERTGGSVSTLTIQRTQQEDSAVYLCASSLMTRQLDTQYFGPGTRLTVL.